Shown below are 25 T cell receptor beta chains from a single sample sequenced in a study of identical twins. In TCRdb, the 5' RACE reads were re-called with MiXCR into one record per CDR3 protein. This table has about 920,000 distinct CDR3 sequences, around an eighth appearing once. The sample was also linked to a second study, of yellow fever vaccine responses in identical twins.

The sample was PBMCs. These receptor sequences come from a woman between 18 and 29 years old in good health.

This clonotype has a handful of counts. The rearrangement uses TRBV6-5 and TRBJ2-6; D is unclear. The V end lost 0 bases, the J end lost 1 base, and 4 bases lay between the germline ends. Germline V gives CDR1 MNHEY, CDR2 SVGAGI. The CDR3 is made up of 15 amino acids. CDR3 in DNA: TGTGCCAGCAGTTACTCACATTCTGGGGCCAACGTCCTGACTTTC. Residues: CASSYSHSGANVLTF.

This clonotype occurred many times. This chain joins TRBV3-1 and TRBJ2-5; D ambiguous. CDR3 length: 18 amino acids. V lost 2 bases and J 1 base, leaving 20 bases between the germline ends. Germline CDR1 LGHDT, CDR2 YNNKEL (reference sequence). The CDR3 sequence: CASSQLTTRNQFQETQYF. The CDR3, as DNA: TGTGCCAGCAGCCAATTAACTACGAGAAACCAATTCCAAGAGACCCAGTACTTC.

This clonotype has ten or more counts. The CDR3 loop reads CASSPPKGFNEQYF. The CDR3, as DNA: TGTGCCAGCAGTCCCCCAAAGGGTTTCAACGAGCAGTACTTC. The chain combines TRBV12-3 or TRBV12-4 with TRBJ2-7; D is unresolved. The CDR3 is made up of 14 amino acids. Trimming pared 5 bases from V and 5 bases from J, leaving 16 bases between.

This clonotype was observed a handful of times. As DNA, the CDR3 is TGTGCCAGCACCCCGGGACTAGCGGCCGCCAATGAGCAGTTCTTC. Its translation: CASTPGLAAANEQFF. The chain combines TRBV12-3 or TRBV12-4 with TRBJ2-1; 11 nucleotides match TRBD2. Trimming took 7 bases from V and 6 from J; bases not matched to a gene: 8. This CDR3 spans 15 amino acids.

This clonotype has a count of ten or more. Here the CDR3 DNA reads TGTGCCAGCAGCTTCTCTGAGCAGTTCTTC. This codes for CASSFSEQFF. The chain combines TRBV5-8 with TRBJ2-1; D not certain. CDR1 is SGHTS, CDR2 YDEGEE, per germline. V dropped 2 bases and J dropped 9 bases, with 3 bases sitting between them. This CDR3 region has 10 residues.

V usage is TRBV2 and J usage is TRBJ2-1, with TRBD2 matching 7 bases. The CDR3 totals 14 residues. Trimming at V came to 4 bases and at J to 6 bases, leaving 6 bases not matched to a gene. The germline CDR1 and CDR2 sequences are SNHLY and FYNNEI. CDR3 nucleotide sequence: TGTGCCAGCAGTGTTACTAGCGCAACCAATGAGCAGTTCTTC. Translation: CASSVTSATNEQFF.

This clonotype showed up just a few times. The chain joins TRBV19 to TRBJ2-1; 8 bases map to TRBD2. Per the germline V gene, CDR1 is LNHDA and CDR2 is SQIVND (reference sequence). This CDR3 contains 17 residues. V was pared by 5 bases and J by 0 bases, with 9 bases of the junction left unmatched. CDR3 sequence: CASSPRLALSSYNEQFF. DNA of the CDR3: TGTGCCAGTAGTCCTCGACTAGCGCTTAGCTCCTACAATGAGCAGTTCTTC.

This clonotype was detected only a few times. CDR3 bases: TGTGCCACCAGTACGGATACCAGAGAGGGCTACACCTTC. Translated: CATSTDTREGYTF. The V and J genes are TRBV24-1 and TRBJ1-2; D remains ambiguous. V lost 6 bases to trimming and J lost 8 bases, with 15 bases between them. Germline V lookup: CDR1 KGHDR, CDR2 SFDVKD. The length of the CDR3 is 13 residues.

This chain connects TRBV28 to TRBJ2-7, with D perhaps TRBD2 (6 bases). Between the trimmed V and J ends, which lost 5 bases and 6 bases, there was a span of 17 bases. Germline loops: CDR1 MDHEN, CDR2 SYDVKM. The CDR3 contains 14 residues. The CDR3 spells CASSPPSGLREQYV. DNA of the CDR3: TGTGCCAGCAGTCCCCCGAGCGGGCTTCGCGAGCAGTACGTC.

In this sample, this clonotype turned up a few times. This rearrangement joins TRBV20-1 to TRBJ2-3, with unresolved D. V gave up 1 base and J gave up 1 base, with 12 bases separating them. This CDR3 contains 15 residues. Germline V gene sequence: CDR1 DFQATT, CDR2 SNEGSKA (reference sequence). CDR3 amino acids: CSARVGQFGTDTQYF. DNA of the CDR3: TGCAGTGCTAGAGTAGGGCAGTTCGGCACAGATACGCAGTATTTT.

This clonotype was detected a few times. The V and J genes are TRBV25-1 and TRBJ1-1; D possibly corresponds to TRBD1 (6 bases). This CDR3 is 21 amino acids long. Germline V gene lookup returns CDR1 MGHDK and CDR2 SYGVNS. V lost 1 base and J lost 7, with 34 bases in between. CDR3 protein: CASSESPLGKGGNFNFGEAFF. For the CDR3, the DNA is TGTGCCAGCAGTGAATCGCCCCTGGGAAAGGGGGGGAACTTCAATTTTGGTGAAGCTTTCTTT.

The sample holds many counts of this clonotype. The CDR3 bases are TGTGCCATCAGCTCCGTGGACAGGGGAATCAACGAGCAGTACTTC. This gives the protein CAISSVDRGINEQYF. The chain couples TRBV10-3 to TRBJ2-7, with 9 positions matching TRBD1. Trimming removed 6 bases from V and 5 bases from J; junction bases left unmatched: 11. The germline V gene has CDR1 ENHRY and CDR2 SYGVKD. The CDR3 length is 15 residues.

J is TRBJ2-4 and V is TRBV20-1; D not certain. Germline V CDR1 and CDR2: DFQATT, SNEGSKA (reference sequence). This CDR3 spans 14 amino acids. The V and J ends lost 2 bases and 1 base respectively, with 9 bases between them. CDR3 protein: CSARPDMAKNIQYF. In DNA, the CDR3 is TGCAGTGCTAGACCCGACATGGCCAAAAACATTCAGTACTTC.

The chain links TRBV3-1 to TRBJ2-1; D not resolved. The CDR3 covers 12 residues. The ends were cut back, 8 bases at V and 8 bases at J, with 13 bases in the middle. Per germline, CDR1 LGHDT and CDR2 YNNKEL (reference sequence). The CDR3 spells CASASLWDEQFF. The CDR3 DNA reads TGTGCCAGCGCCTCGCTTTGGGATGAGCAGTTCTTC.

Only a few counts were recorded for this clonotype. The rearrangement joins TRBV11-3 to TRBJ1-2; the match to TRBD1 covers 7 bases. Germline lookup yields CDR1 SGHNT and CDR2 YENEEA. Trimming removed 7 bases from V and 7 bases from J; junction bases left unmatched: 6. The CDR3 consists of 12 residues. The CDR3 DNA is TGTGCCAGCAACGACAGGGAGGGTGGCTACACCTTC. This gives the protein CASNDREGGYTF.

J is TRBJ2-6 and V is TRBV6-5; D is unclear. The V gene's germline CDR1 is MNHEY and CDR2 SVGAGI. The CDR3 extends over 16 amino acids. Trimming removed 4 bases from V and 4 bases from J, with 14 bases in between. The CDR3 DNA reads TGTGCCAGCAGTTTACCTACAGCCACCGGGGCCAACGTCCTGACTTTC. It specifies CASSLPTATGANVLTF.

This chain connects TRBV6-1 to TRBJ2-7; D assignment may be TRBD1 or TRBD2 (5 bases each). CDR1 is MNHNS, CDR2 SASEGT, per germline. This CDR3 is built from 13 residues. The ends were cut back, 5 bases at V and 5 bases at J, with 13 bases in the middle. CDR3 region: CASSTGALDEQYF. CDR3 nucleotide sequence: TGTGCCAGCAGTACCGGGGCCCTCGACGAGCAGTACTTC.

This clonotype was seen a few times. The chain carries TRBV3-1 and TRBJ2-7, with 10 bases that match TRBD2. This CDR3 spans 15 amino acids. Germline assignment: CDR1 LGHDT and CDR2 YNNKEL (reference sequence). J was trimmed by 2 bases and V by 3 bases; bases with no gene match: 4. CDR3 protein: CASSQASGGPYEQYV. DNA for the CDR3: TGTGCCAGCAGCCAGGCTAGCGGGGGTCCCTACGAGCAGTACGTC.

This rearrangement joins TRBV10-3 to TRBJ2-2; TRBD1 matches 7 bases. Germline assignment: CDR1 ENHRY and CDR2 SYGVKD. This CDR3 is built from 16 residues. Unmatched junction bases numbered 9, after V lost 7 bases and J lost 1 base. This chain's CDR3 is CAIKMGQPMNTGELFF. For the CDR3, the DNA is TGTGCCATCAAAATGGGACAGCCGATGAACACCGGGGAGCTGTTTTTT.

This clonotype has a handful of counts. The rearrangement links TRBV12-3 or TRBV12-4 to TRBJ2-2, with 7 bases that match TRBD1. The ends lost 5 bases at V and 1 base at J; junction bases unmatched: 4. The CDR3 consists of 15 residues. The CDR3 here is CASSVGQVNTGELFF. CDR3 bases: TGTGCCAGCAGTGTCGGACAGGTGAACACCGGGGAGCTGTTTTTT.

The gene calls are TRBV7-7 and TRBJ2-3; weak D call: TRBD2 (7 bases). Trimming removed 1 base from V and 3 bases from J, with 17 bases in between. The CDR3 extends over 17 amino acids. The V gene's germline CDR1 is SSHAT and CDR2 FNYEAQ (reference sequence). CDR3 protein: CASSLGGGRRKTDTQYF. The DNA of the CDR3 is TGTGCCAGCAGCTTAGGGGGGGGCAGAAGGAAGACAGATACGCAGTATTTT.

The chain couples TRBV20-1 to TRBJ2-7, with D possibly TRBD1 on 5 matching bases. Deletions cut 6 bases from V and 5 bases from J, with 14 bases between. Germline V gene sequence: CDR1 DFQATT, CDR2 SNEGSKA (reference sequence). This CDR3 region has 12 residues. CDR3: CSAAPGFNEQYF. Written as DNA, the CDR3 is TGCAGTGCAGCCCCAGGGTTCAACGAGCAGTACTTC.

The J gene is TRBJ2-1, the V gene TRBV20-1; TRBD2 matches at 8 bases. V trimming: 4 bases; J trimming: 6 bases; junction bases outside the gene matches: 8. Germline loops: CDR1 DFQATT, CDR2 SNEGSKA (reference sequence). The CDR3 consists of 14 residues. CDR3 sequence (DNA): TGCAGTGCTACCCCAGCGGGAGTGGGCAATGAGCAGTTCTTC. Translated: CSATPAGVGNEQFF.

The table lists this clonotype with many counts. The chain carries TRBV5-1 and TRBJ2-1; no clear D. Germline-derived CDR1 and CDR2 are SGHRS and YFSETQ. The CDR3 contains 16 residues. The V end was cut by 4 bases, the J end by 3 bases, with 17 bases between. This CDR3 is CASSLTLELLYNEQFF. The CDR3 DNA reads TGCGCCAGCAGCCTGACCTTGGAACTCCTCTACAATGAGCAGTTCTTC.

In its sample, this clonotype was seen a few times. For the CDR3, the DNA is TGTGCCAGTAGGACGGCTGGAGTCGTCACCGGGGAGCTGTTTTTT. It codes for CASRTAGVVTGELFF. J is TRBJ2-2 and V is TRBV19; D uncertain. Trimming pared 6 bases from V and 4 bases from J, leaving 15 bases between. The CDR3 loop spans 15 amino acids. Germline V gene data show CDR1 as LNHDA and CDR2 as SQIVND (reference sequence).